This TCR beta chain came from a study of blood T cell repertoires in COVID-19 (dated by TCRdb to about 2020). About the study as a whole: Samples covering the acute and convalescent phases of COVID-19 were provided by collaborators in the United States, Italy and Spain. Where available, HLA class I and class II types were taken from metadata supplied by the sample provider and were not determined by assay-based typing. The material from the prospective study consisted of cDNA or gDNA derived from T cells, B-cell-depleted T cells, or PBMCs. The repertoires were made available in a free public database intended to serve as a resource for research on the immune response to SARS-CoV-2. A de-identified subject ID, COVID-19 status, age in years and sex were almost always included in the sample metadata. Samples came from the ongoing ImmuneRACE study (first 160 participants) plus 1,254 subjects from 6 global collaborators. The dataset comprised deeply sampled blood TCRbeta repertoires from subjects exposed to, actively infected with, or recovered from COVID-19.

The CDR3, from cysteine to phenylalanine, totals 13 residues. The kept DNA is CDR3 alone, 39 bases in frame from the first base. The trim is 3 bases for V and 5 bases for J, with a gap of 10 bases between the germline ends. One collaborating source in Seattle enrolled patients during active infection and followed them longitudinally through the course of disease. The collaborating institutions used their own protocols to collect whole blood in K2EDTA tubes. For TCRbeta analysis, collaborators shipped samples in one of three forms: frozen whole blood, isolated PBMCs, or DNA extracted from either of those sample types. About this clone itself: Its specific antigen is unknown. One base away there is no much larger clone; base qualities are not given.

TCRbeta CDR3 regions were amplified from genomic DNA using the immunoSEQ Assay, a bias-controlled multiplex PCR. Concerning the study's data processing: The number of nucleated cells in each sample was estimated from the amplification of reference gene primers within the assay. Sequence reads were collapsed and filtered to measure the absolute abundance of every unique TCRbeta CDR3 rearrangement. For each sample, productive Simpson clonality was calculated as the square root of Simpson's diversity index over productive rearrangements. The source is immuneACCESS, and TCRdb retained only in-frame sequences with V and J called. Part of the clones is not carried over; for the studies checked, unresolved V genes explain less than half of this, and the remainder is unexplained. The V and J calls and clone size were taken over from that table, and D and trimming were inferred from the DNA. Across this sample there are 250,000 or so clones, with about 91% seen only once. Approximately 6% of the sample rests with the top ten.

Study-level results and caveats: How much clinical and demographic metadata was included differed by source and by participant, and the metadata was provided uncurated.

The chain was built from TRBV12-3 or TRBV12-4 and TRBJ2-5; matching of 6 bases hints at TRBD2 as the D gene. Sequencing was performed on peripheral blood. This TCR derives from a woman in her 30s with COVID-19, enrolled during active disease. For the CDR3, the sequence is CASSFGGLETQYF. In nucleotides, the sequence is TGTGCCAGCAGTTTTGGGGGACTGGAGACCCAGTACTTC.